This T cell receptor (beta chain) came from a study of blood T cell repertoires in COVID-19 (dated by TCRdb to 2019 to 2021). Concerning the study at large: Samples covering the acute and convalescent phases of COVID-19 were provided by collaborators in the United States, Italy and Spain. The prospective study material was composed of cDNA or gDNA derived from T cells, B-cell-depleted T cells, or PBMCs. Deeply sampled blood TCRbeta repertoires from subjects exposed to, actively infected with, or recovered from COVID-19 were included in the dataset. A freely available public database, intended as a resource for researchers studying the immune response to SARS-CoV-2, is where the repertoires were released. Samples were obtained from the ongoing ImmuneRACE study (first 160 participants) and from some 1,300 subjects provided by 6 global collaborators. Sample metadata almost always included a de-identified subject ID, COVID-19 status, age in years and sex. Where available, HLA class I and class II types were obtained from metadata supplied by the sample provider rather than from assay-based typing. General study outcomes and caveats: Clinical and demographic metadata were provided uncurated, with the amount varying by source and participant.

The immunoSEQ Assay, a bias-controlled multiplex PCR, was used to amplify TCRbeta CDR3 regions from genomic DNA. As for how the authors treated the data: Nucleated cell counts per sample were estimated from amplification of reference gene primers within the assay. To quantify the absolute abundance of each unique TCRbeta CDR3 rearrangement, sequence reads were collapsed and filtered. Productive Simpson clonality was computed per sample as the square root of Simpson's diversity index over productive rearrangements. The immuneACCESS repertoire file appears here via TCRdb, limited to in-frame rearrangements. These files lack a portion of the clones; in checked studies, under half of the deficit traces to unresolved V genes, and the cause of the others is not known. The V and J calls and clone size were taken over from that table, and D and trimming were inferred from the DNA. Counted in this sample were hundreds of thousands of clones; around 90% of them appeared once. The ten top clones hold approximately 3% of the sample.

The CDR1 and CDR2 encoded by the germline V gene are SGHDT and YYEEEE. The CDR3 runs 18 amino acids, cysteine and phenylalanine included. The DNA shown is the 54-base CDR3, in frame from base 1. Trimming accounts for 4 bases at V and 0 bases at J, while the number of junction bases matched to no gene is 8. Details on this clone: Its antigen is currently not known. No base quality information exists; no much larger clone differs at one position.

One collaborating source in Seattle enrolled patients while the patients were actively infected and followed the patients over time throughout the course of disease. Each collaborating institution followed its own protocols to collect whole blood in K2EDTA tubes. Collaborator samples were shipped for TCRbeta analysis as frozen whole blood, isolated PBMCs, or DNA extracted from either sample type. The chain links TRBV5-6 with TRBJ2-1; TRBD2 aligns with 12 central bases. The sequence came from a woman aged 25 to 39 with COVID-19, enrolled during active disease. Sequenced material: peripheral blood. The nucleotide sequence reads as follows: TGTGCCAGCAGCCCCTGGACTAGCGGGGAGGTCTCCTACAATGAGCAGTTCTTC. Its protein reads: CASSPWTSGEVSYNEQFF.